These 15 T cell receptor beta chains were sequenced from one sample in a study of blood T cell repertoires in COVID-19. The protocol was immunoSEQ multiplex PCR, while the TCRdb copy is restricted to in-frame clones and leaves out a portion. The sample includes 200,000 to 250,000 clones, about nine tenths of them seen just once. The sequenced material came from PBMCs or T cells enriched from blood (not recorded which). These receptor sequences come from a woman between 35 and 50 years old with acute COVID-19.

The sample holds one count of this clone. The gene calls are TRBV5-5 and TRBJ1-6; no clear D gene. This CDR3 contains 14 residues. V was shortened by 0 bases and J by 10 bases, with 11 bases between the two germline ends. Germline V lookup: CDR1 SGHKS, CDR2 YYEKEE (reference sequence). The CDR3 coding sequence is TGTGCCAGCAGCTTGGCGAGACTTGGATCACCCCTCCACTTT. Encoded protein: CASSLARLGSPLHF.

The CDR3 loop is CASYGTNTGELFF. CDR3 DNA: TGCGCCAGCTACGGGACTAACACCGGGGAGCTGTTTTTT. This rearrangement joins TRBV5-1 to TRBJ2-2, with a possible D match to TRBD2 (6 bases). The V gene's germline CDR1 is SGHRS and CDR2 YFSETQ. Trimming pared 7 bases from V and 2 bases from J, leaving 9 bases between. The CDR3 runs to 13 residues.

In this sample, this clone turned up once. This chain uses TRBV10-1 with TRBJ1-1, with TRBD1 matching 10 bases. The CDR3 runs 12 residues. J lost 5 bases, V lost 8 bases, and 2 bases had no gene match. Per the germline V gene, CDR1 is WNHNN and CDR2 is SYGVQD (reference sequence). CDR3 coding DNA: TGCGCCAGCGGACAGGGGGATACTGAAGCTTTCTTT. Translated: CASGQGDTEAFF.

V is TRBV27 and J is TRBJ1-4; no firm D call. Looked up from germline, CDR1 is MNHEY and CDR2 is SMNVEV (reference sequence). The CDR3 sequence is 13 residues long. Trimming removed 3 bases at V and 4 bases at J, with 6 bases between. CDR3 region: CASSLRVNEKLFF. In nucleotides, the CDR3 is TGTGCCAGCAGTTTGCGGGTTAATGAAAAACTGTTTTTT.

V and J are TRBV3-1 (or the pseudogene TRBV3-2) and TRBJ2-7, with a tentative D call TRBD2 (5 bases). Trimming shortened V by 1 base and J by 6 bases, and 10 bases separated the two germline ends. From germline, CDR1 is LGHDT and CDR2 YNNKEL (reference sequence). The CDR3 is 13 amino acids. The chain's CDR3 is CASSQAITSEQYV. DNA of the CDR3: TGTGCCAGCAGCCAAGCGATTACTAGCGAGCAGTACGTC.

This clone was detected only a few times. This chain links TRBV6-5 with TRBJ1-6; D is unresolved. Trimming took off 6 bases at V and 0 bases at J, with 9 bases between the two ends. The CDR3 runs to 15 residues. Germline values: CDR1 MNHEY, CDR2 SVGAGI. CDR3 residues: CASRSEFSYNSPLHF. CDR3 in DNA: TGTGCCAGCAGATCTGAGTTCTCCTATAATTCACCCCTCCACTTT.

This clone was counted only a few times. V is TRBV7-8 and J is TRBJ1-2; D ambiguous. Germline V gene sequence: CDR1 SGHVS, CDR2 FQNEAQ. The germline V and J ends were trimmed by 4 bases and 8 bases, with 17 bases remaining between them. The CDR3 is 14 amino acids. The CDR3 nucleotides are TGTGCCAGCAGCTCCCAGACATCCTCATGGGGCTACACCTTC. It yields the protein CASSSQTSSWGYTF.

The chain carries TRBV15 and TRBJ1-6; 7 positions match TRBD1. Germline trimming cut 3 bases from V and 6 bases from J; bases unmatched to any gene: 2. The CDR3 has 14 amino acids. Germline CDR1 LNHNV, CDR2 YYDKDF (reference sequence). The DNA for the CDR3 is TGTGCCACCAGCAGTCAGGGGGGTAATTCACCCCTCCACTTT. Protein product: CATSSQGGNSPLHF.

V and J are TRBV30 and TRBJ2-3, with TRBD1 as a possible D gene (5 bases). The length of the CDR3 is 12 residues. Germline V gives CDR1 GTSNPN, CDR2 SVGIG (reference sequence). V lost 3 bases, J lost 1 base, and 5 bases lay in between. The CDR3 nucleotides read TGTGCCTGGAGGACAGGCACAGATACGCAGTATTTT. This codes for CAWRTGTDTQYF. Complete variable domain (other parts from reference TRBV30 and TRBJ2-3): SQTIHQWPATLVQPVGSPLSLECTVEGTSNPNLYWYRQAAGRGLQLLFYSVGIGQISSEVPQNLSASRPQDRQFILSSKKLLLSDSGFYLCAWRTGTDTQYFGPGTRLTVL.

The rearrangement joins TRBV5-6 to TRBJ1-5; a possible D gene is TRBD1 (5 bases). Between the trimmed V and J ends, which lost 4 bases and 4 bases, there was a span of 12 bases. Germline CDR1 is SGHDT and CDR2 is YYEEEE. The CDR3 runs 14 residues. The CDR3 sequence: CASSIRDRNQPQHF. CDR3 coding DNA: TGTGCCAGCAGCATTAGAGACAGAAATCAGCCCCAGCATTTT.

The chain couples TRBV19 to TRBJ1-1; the D gene is possibly TRBD1 (5 bases). Germline CDR1 LNHDA, CDR2 SQIVND (reference sequence). This CDR3 spans 14 amino acids. Trimming left V 1 base short and J 4 bases short, with 10 bases between. This CDR3 is CASSIVGGTTEAFF. In nucleotides, the CDR3 is TGTGCCAGTAGTATAGTGGGCGGGACCACTGAAGCTTTCTTT. Full variable domain (outside the CDR3, taken from reference TRBV19 and TRBJ1-1): DGGITQSPKYLFRKEGQNVTLSCEQNLNHDAMYWYRQDPGQGLRLIYYSQIVNDFQKGDIAEGYSVSREKKESFPLTVTSAQKNPTAFYLCASSIVGGTTEAFFGQGTRLTVV.

V and J are TRBV6-5 and TRBJ1-2; the D gene is possibly TRBD1 (5 bases). Germline CDR1 reads MNHEY; CDR2 reads SVGAGI. The CDR3 consists of 15 residues. V gave up 6 bases and J gave up 0 bases, with 14 bases separating them. The CDR3 sequence is CASSPDRASNYGYTF. CDR3 bases: TGTGCCAGCAGCCCCGACAGAGCCTCTAACTATGGCTACACCTTC.

V and J are TRBV2 and TRBJ1-1; the match to TRBD1 covers 7 bases. CDR3 length equals 15 residues. The germline V gene encodes CDR1 SNHLY and CDR2 FYNNEI. J gave up 0 bases and V 6 bases, and 7 bases lay outside the gene matches. This CDR3 is CASSRDSYMNTEAFF. The CDR3 DNA reads TGTGCCAGCAGCCGGGACAGCTACATGAACACTGAAGCTTTCTTT.

This clone has only one observation. This chain links TRBV6-6 with TRBJ1-2, with 9 bases identical to TRBD1. The germline V gene has CDR1 MNHNY and CDR2 SVGAGI (reference sequence). The CDR3 contains 15 residues. V shed 6 bases and J 2 bases; nucleotides not matched to a gene: 7. CDR3 sequence reads: CASRAGTGLNYGYTF. The CDR3 DNA sequence: TGTGCCAGCAGGGCCGGGACAGGGCTAAACTATGGCTACACCTTC.

This sequence joins TRBV5-1 and TRBJ1-4, with D hard to call. V was trimmed by 0 bases and J by 7 bases, leaving 10 bases between them. The CDR3 is 14 amino acids. CDR1 and CDR2 (germline): SGHRS, YFSETQ. The CDR3 region has the DNA TGCGCCAGCAGCTTGGAGGTGGAGGGTGAAAAACTGTTTTTT. Translated, it gives CASSLEVEGEKLFF.